This is a list of T cell receptor beta chains from one sample in a study of blood T cell repertoires in COVID-19. Assay used: immunoSEQ multiplex PCR; TCRdb lists only in-frame clones, some missing. The sample contains 310,000 or so clones, 90% of which appear only once. Source material: PBMCs or T cells enriched from blood (not recorded which). The receptors come from a woman between 25 and 40 years old who had recovered from COVID-19. Each CDR3 is given with its conserved first and last residue. Each record gives: J gene, V gene, D gene, CDR3 length, clone size, CDR3 protein, CDR3 DNA. D genes are given only for firm matches. Clone size appears in some rows only: once, few, many, or a class for an expanded clone.

TRBJ2-7 TRBV6-2/TRBV6-3 - 13 few CASSYQLKTGEYF TGTGCCAGCAGTTACCAACTCAAGACGGGGGAGTACTTC
TRBJ2-2 TRBV7-3 - 16 - CASSLSWRTATGELFF TGTGCCAGCAGCTTAAGTTGGAGGACTGCGACCGGGGAGCTGTTTTTT
TRBJ2-2 TRBV9 TRBD1 17 - CASGGMPGTGNTGELFF TGTGCCAGCGGAGGGATGCCCGGGACAGGGAATACCGGGGAGCTGTTTTTT
TRBJ2-1 TRBV5-4 - 16 - CASSPQGGTSYNEQFF TGTGCCAGCAGCCCGCAGGGCGGGACCTCCTACAATGAGCAGTTCTTC
TRBJ2-5 TRBV9 TRBD2 16 - CASSPSGTSGRETQYF TGTGCCAGCAGCCCCTCCGGGACTAGCGGGAGGGAGACCCAGTACTTC
TRBJ1-2 TRBV12-3/TRBV12-4 - 12 - CASSGANYGYTF TGTGCCAGCAGTGGAGCTAACTATGGCTACACCTTC
TRBJ2-7 TRBV18 TRBD2 17 - CASSPPLAGGLLNEQYF TGTGCCAGCTCACCACCACTAGCGGGAGGGCTTTTGAACGAGCAGTACTTC
TRBJ2-7 TRBV7-2 - 14 - CASSSLASEGEQYF TGTGCCAGCAGCTCGCTCGCCTCGGAGGGGGAGCAGTACTTC
TRBJ2-3 TRBV6-5 TRBD2 16 - CASSYLAGVDTDTQYF TGTGCCAGCAGTTACCTAGCGGGAGTAGACACAGATACGCAGTATTTT
TRBJ2-1 TRBV25-1 TRBD1 18 - CASSEWRNRDRELDEQFF TGTGCCAGCAGTGAATGGCGGAACCGGGACAGGGAGTTGGATGAGCAGTTCTTC
TRBJ1-1 TRBV6-5 - 11 - CASSRDTEAFF TGTGCCAGCAGTCGGGACACTGAAGCTTTCTTT
TRBJ1-5 TRBV28 - 13 - CASTEGGNQPQHF TGTGCCAGCACCGAAGGGGGCAATCAGCCCCAGCATTTT
TRBJ1-5 TRBV7-2 TRBD1 14 - CASSLGTGRQPQHF TGTGCCAGCAGCTTAGGGACAGGGAGGCAGCCCCAGCATTTT